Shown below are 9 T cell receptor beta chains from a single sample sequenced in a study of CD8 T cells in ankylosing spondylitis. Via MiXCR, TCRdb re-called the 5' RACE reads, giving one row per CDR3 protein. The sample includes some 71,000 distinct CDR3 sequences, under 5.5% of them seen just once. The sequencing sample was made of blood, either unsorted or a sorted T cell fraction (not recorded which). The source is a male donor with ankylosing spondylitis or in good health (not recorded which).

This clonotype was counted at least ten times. The CDR3: CASSLEDRSNIQYF. DNA of the CDR3: TGTGCCAGCAGTTTAGAGGACAGGTCAAACATTCAGTACTTC. The chain carries TRBV12-3 or TRBV12-4 and TRBJ2-4; TRBD1 agrees at 7 bases. CDR3 length: 14 amino acids. Losses at the gene ends were 1 base for V and 6 bases for J; bases not matched to a gene: 3.

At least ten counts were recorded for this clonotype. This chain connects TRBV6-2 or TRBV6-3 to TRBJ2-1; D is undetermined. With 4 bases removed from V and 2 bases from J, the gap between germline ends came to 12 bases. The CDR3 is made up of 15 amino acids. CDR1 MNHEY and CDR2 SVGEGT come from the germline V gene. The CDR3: CASSSLATAYNEQFF. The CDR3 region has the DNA TGTGCCAGCAGTTCCTTGGCTACTGCCTACAATGAGCAGTTCTTC.

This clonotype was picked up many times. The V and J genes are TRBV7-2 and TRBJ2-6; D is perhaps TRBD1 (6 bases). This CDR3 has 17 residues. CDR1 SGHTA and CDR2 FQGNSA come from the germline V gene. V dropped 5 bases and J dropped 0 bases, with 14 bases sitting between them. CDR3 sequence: CASSRRQEASGANVLTF. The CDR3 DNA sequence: TGTGCCAGCAGCCGTAGACAGGAGGCCTCTGGGGCCAACGTCCTGACTTTC.

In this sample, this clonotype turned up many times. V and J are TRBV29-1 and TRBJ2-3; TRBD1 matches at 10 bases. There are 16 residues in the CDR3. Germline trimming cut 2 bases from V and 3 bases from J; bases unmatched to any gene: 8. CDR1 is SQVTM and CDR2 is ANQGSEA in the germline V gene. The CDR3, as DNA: TGCAGCGTTGAATCCCCAGCGGGACAGGGGACAGATACGCAGTATTTT. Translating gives CSVESPAGQGTDTQYF.

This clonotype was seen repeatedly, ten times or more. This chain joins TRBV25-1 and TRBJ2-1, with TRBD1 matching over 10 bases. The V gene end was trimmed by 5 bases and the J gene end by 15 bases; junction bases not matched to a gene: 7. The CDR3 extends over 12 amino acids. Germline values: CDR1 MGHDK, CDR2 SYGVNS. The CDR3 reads CASSTPGQGVFF. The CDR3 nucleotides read TGTGCCAGCAGTACCCCAGGACAGGGGGTGTTCTTC.

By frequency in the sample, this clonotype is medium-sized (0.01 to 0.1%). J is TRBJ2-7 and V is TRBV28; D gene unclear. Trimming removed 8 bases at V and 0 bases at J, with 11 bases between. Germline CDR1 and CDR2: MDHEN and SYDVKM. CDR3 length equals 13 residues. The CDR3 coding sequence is TGTGCCAGCTCCCCCGCTTCCTCCTACGAGCAGTACTTC. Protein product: CASSPASSYEQYF.

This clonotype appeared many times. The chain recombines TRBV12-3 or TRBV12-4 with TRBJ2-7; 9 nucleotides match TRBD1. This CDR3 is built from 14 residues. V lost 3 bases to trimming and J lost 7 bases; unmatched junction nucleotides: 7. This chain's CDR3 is CASSFGTGQVEQYF. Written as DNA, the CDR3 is TGTGCCAGCAGTTTCGGGACAGGGCAGGTTGAGCAGTACTTC.

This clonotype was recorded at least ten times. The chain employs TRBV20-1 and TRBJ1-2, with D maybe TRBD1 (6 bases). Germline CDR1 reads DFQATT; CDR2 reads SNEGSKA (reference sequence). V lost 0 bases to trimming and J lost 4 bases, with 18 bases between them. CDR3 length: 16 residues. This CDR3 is CSAREGGTRPIYGYTF. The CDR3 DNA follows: TGCAGTGCTAGAGAAGGGGGAACACGACCTATCTATGGCTACACCTTC.

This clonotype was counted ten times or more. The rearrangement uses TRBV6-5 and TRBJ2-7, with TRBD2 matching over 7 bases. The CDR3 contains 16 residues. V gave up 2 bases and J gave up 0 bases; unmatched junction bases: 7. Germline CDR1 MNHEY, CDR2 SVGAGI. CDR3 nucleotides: TGTGCCAGCAGTTACGAATTGAGACTAGCCTCCTACGAGCAGTACTTC. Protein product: CASSYELRLASYEQYF.